This T cell receptor beta chain stems from a study of blood T cell repertoires in COVID-19. Study-level information: COVID-19 samples from acute and convalescent phases originated in the United States, Italy and Spain. PBMCs, B-cell-depleted T cells, or T cells provided the cDNA or gDNA that made up the material.

As processed by the authors: Amplifying reference gene primers gave estimates of nucleated cell counts. Clones were read by immunoSEQ multiplex PCR, and TCRdb kept only the in-frame ones, dropping some. That table is the source of V, J and clone size, and D and trimming were worked out from the DNA. The repertoire holds some 100,000 clones, with about nine tenths as singletons. V lost 2 bases, J lost 6 bases, and 5 bases stayed unmatched. Germline assignment: CDR1 SQVTM and CDR2 ANQGSEA. This CDR3 contains 14 residues. The source of this sequence is a man aged 45-65 years with acute or convalescent COVID-19. The material sequenced was peripheral blood. The rearrangement joins TRBV29-1 to TRBJ2-1, with 9 positions matching TRBD2. The DNA for the CDR3 is TGCAGCGTTGAAAGACTAGCGGAACTCAATGAGCAGTTCTTC. Amino acids: CSVERLAELNEQFF.